A single sample is the source of the 2 T cell receptor beta chains below, sequenced in a study of T cell repertoires in cytomegalovirus infection. TCRdb processed the reads anew with MiXCR; each CDR3 protein has one entry. Of over 100,000 distinct CDR3 sequences in the sample, approximately 15% were seen once. What was sequenced was PBMCs. The receptors come from a human donor in good health (CMV status not recorded). Some clones in this sample may be carry-over from other donors' samples.

This clonotype was recorded many times. The genes are TRBV20-1 and TRBJ2-1; 7 bases are a match to TRBD2. V was clipped by 2 bases and J by 7 bases; unmatched bases: 8. This CDR3 is built from 14 residues. The germline V gene encodes CDR1 DFQATT and CDR2 SNEGSKA (reference sequence). The CDR3 DNA sequence: TGCAGTGCTAGAAGTGGTGCGGGGGTGAATGAGCAGTTCTTC. This encodes CSARSGAGVNEQFF.

This clonotype was seen a few times. The V call is TRBV14, the J call TRBJ1-1; D gene uncertain. The CDR3 extends over 14 amino acids. The V end was cut by 4 bases, the J end by 2 bases, with 11 bases between. Germline V gene sequence: CDR1 SGHDN, CDR2 FVKESK. Here the CDR3 DNA reads TGTGCCAGCAGCCCGTTGGCAGGAAACACTGAAGCTTTCTTT. Its translation is CASSPLAGNTEAFF.